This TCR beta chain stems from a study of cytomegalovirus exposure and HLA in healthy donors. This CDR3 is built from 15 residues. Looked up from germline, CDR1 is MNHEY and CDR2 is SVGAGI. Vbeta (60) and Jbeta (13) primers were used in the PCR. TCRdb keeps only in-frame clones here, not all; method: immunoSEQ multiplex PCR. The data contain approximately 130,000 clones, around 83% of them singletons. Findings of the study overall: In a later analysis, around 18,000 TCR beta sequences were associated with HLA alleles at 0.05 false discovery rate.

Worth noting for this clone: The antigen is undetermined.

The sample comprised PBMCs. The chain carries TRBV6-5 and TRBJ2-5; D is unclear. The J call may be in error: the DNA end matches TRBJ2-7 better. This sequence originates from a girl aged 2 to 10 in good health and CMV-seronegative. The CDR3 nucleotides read TGTGCCAGCAGCCTCCGCAGGTACCCCTCCTACGAGCAGTACTTC. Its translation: CASSLRRYPSYEQYF.